This entry lists 31 T cell receptor beta chains sequenced from one sample in a study of OX40 agonist ivuxolimab in advanced cancers. The data were produced by immunoSEQ multiplex PCR, yet TCRdb's version contains in-frame clones alone and is incomplete. Here the sample spans roughly 70,000 clones, about four fifths being singletons. The sample here was CD4+ or CD8+ T cells sorted from blood, taken in a trial of the OX40 agonist ivuxolimab. These receptors were collected from an adult with an advanced solid tumor such as melanoma, head and neck, liver or kidney cancer.

V gene TRBV7-8 combines with J gene TRBJ1-5; no definite D call. This CDR3 has 16 residues. The germline V gene has CDR1 SGHVS and CDR2 FQNEAQ. V shed 4 bases and J shed 4 bases, with 17 bases lying between them. CDR3 region: CASSSGRSALNQPQHF. DNA for the CDR3: TGTGCCAGCAGCTCCGGACGCTCGGCCTTAAATCAGCCCCAGCATTTT.

The chain has TRBV10-3 and TRBJ2-7; 7 bases line up with TRBD2. The CDR3 spans 17 residues. Trimming took 3 bases from V and 3 from J; bases not matched to a gene: 14. Germline values: CDR1 ENHRY, CDR2 SYGVKD. The CDR3 is CAISERGGMGAYYEQYF. As DNA, the CDR3 is TGTGCCATCAGTGAAAGGGGAGGGATGGGAGCATACTACGAGCAGTACTTC.

The chain couples TRBV5-5 to TRBJ1-1, with unresolved D. CDR1 is SGHKS, CDR2 YYEKEE, per germline (reference sequence). The germline V and J ends were trimmed by 0 bases and 2 bases, with 8 bases remaining between them. The CDR3 has 14 residues. Here the CDR3 DNA reads TGTGCCAGCAGCTTGGCCCCTCCAAACACTGAAGCTTTCTTT. Protein: CASSLAPPNTEAFF.

J is TRBJ2-7 and V is TRBV11-3; no reliable D call. CDR1 SGHNT and CDR2 YENEEA come from the germline V gene. The CDR3 has 12 amino acids. Trimming cost V 1 base and J 3 bases, with 4 bases left between them. CDR3 residues: CASSLGSYEQYF. The CDR3 bases are TGTGCCAGCAGCTTAGGCAGCTACGAGCAGTACTTC.

In this sample, this clone turned up a few times. The chain has TRBV13 and TRBJ2-7; D unresolved. This CDR3 has 11 amino acids. Trimming removed 5 bases from V and 0 bases from J, with 2 bases in between. In germline, CDR1 is PRHDT, CDR2 FYEKMQ (reference sequence). The CDR3 bases are TGTGCCAGCAGCCCCTCCTACGAGCAGTACTTC. It is translated as CASSPSYEQYF.

The rearrangement uses TRBV29-1 and TRBJ1-3, with a weak D call TRBD1 (6 bases). CDR3 length equals 12 residues. V was cut by 6 bases and J by 4 bases, with 10 bases left in between. CDR1 is SQVTM, CDR2 ANQGSEA, per germline. The CDR3 protein is CSVRGGGNTIYF. CDR3 coding DNA: TGCAGCGTCCGTGGGGGCGGAAACACCATATATTTT. The whole variable domain, remainder taken from reference TRBV29-1 and TRBJ1-3, is SAVISQKPSRDICQRGTSLTIQCQVDSQVTMMFWYRQQPGQSLTLIATANQGSEATYESGFVIDKFPISRPNLTFSTLTVSNMSPEDSSIYLCSVRGGGNTIYFGEGSWLTVV.

The sample holds a few counts of this clone. CDR3: CASSFVTGFSNEKLFF. Written as DNA, the CDR3 is TGTGCCAGCAGCTTTGTGACAGGGTTTTCTAATGAAAAACTGTTTTTT. V usage is TRBV7-2 and J usage is TRBJ1-4; 7 bases line up with TRBD1. V lost 3 bases and J lost 3; bases outside the gene matches: 7. The CDR3 loop spans 16 amino acids. CDR1 is SGHTA and CDR2 is FQGNSA in the germline V gene.

The chain links TRBV5-1 to TRBJ2-3, with D perhaps matching TRBD1 (6 bases). CDR3 length equals 15 residues. Trimming stripped 5 bases from V and 2 bases from J, with 15 bases between. Germline V gives CDR1 SGHRS, CDR2 YFSETQ. DNA for the CDR3: TGCGCCAGCAGTTATTTGACAGGATCCACAGATACGCAGTATTTT. Residues: CASSYLTGSTDTQYF. The entire variable domain, with the rest obtained from reference TRBV5-1 and TRBJ2-3, is as follows: KAGVTQTPRYLIKTRGQQVTLSCSPISGHRSVSWYQQTPGQGLQFLFEYFSETQRNKGNFPGRFSGRQFSNSRSEMNVSTLELGDSALYLCASSYLTGSTDTQYFGPGTRLTVL.

This chain connects TRBV5-1 to TRBJ1-3; 9 nucleotides line up with TRBD1. The CDR3 consists of 15 residues. With 4 bases clipped from V and 2 bases from J, the junction kept 4 bases outside the gene matches. The germline V gene encodes CDR1 SGHRS and CDR2 YFSETQ. The CDR3 bases are TGCGCCAGCAGCCCACGGACAGGGGCTGGAAACACCATATATTTT. This sequence encodes CASSPRTGAGNTIYF.

The chain couples TRBV2 to TRBJ1-5, with a possible D match to TRBD1 (5 bases). The V and J ends lost 5 bases and 3 bases respectively, with 8 bases between them. The CDR3 is made up of 13 amino acids. In germline, CDR1 is SNHLY, CDR2 FYNNEI. The CDR3 spells CASSRQNNQPQHF. As DNA, the CDR3 is TGTGCCAGCAGTCGACAGAACAATCAGCCCCAGCATTTT. Together with reference TRBV2 and TRBJ1-5, the CDR3 gives the full variable domain: EPEVTQTPSHQVTQMGQEVILRCVPISNHLYFYWYRQILGQKVEFLVSFYNNEISEKSEIFDDQFSVERPDGSNFTLKIRSTKLEDSAMYFCASSRQNNQPQHFGDGTRLSIL.

V and J are TRBV6-5 and TRBJ1-1; the D is unclear. The ends were cut back, 2 bases at V and 0 bases at J, with 10 bases in the middle. Germline V gives CDR1 MNHEY, CDR2 SVGAGI. CDR3 length equals 15 residues. The chain's CDR3 is CASSYRGLMNTEAFF. CDR3 sequence (DNA): TGTGCCAGCAGTTACCGTGGTTTAATGAACACTGAAGCTTTCTTT.

DNA of the CDR3: TGTGCCTGGAGACGCCCCGGGGGCACACACGAGCAGTACTTC. Its translation: CAWRRPGGTHEQYF. The rearrangement uses TRBV30 and TRBJ2-7; D may match TRBD1 or TRBD2 (6 bases each). V lost 3 bases, J lost 5 bases, and 17 bases lay in between. The CDR3 totals 14 residues. Germline V lookup: CDR1 GTSNPN, CDR2 SVGIG (reference sequence). The entire variable domain, with the rest obtained from reference TRBV30 and TRBJ2-7, is as follows: SQTIHQWPATLVQPVGSPLSLECTVEGTSNPNLYWYRQAAGRGLQLLFYSVGIGQISSEVPQNLSASRPQDRQFILSSKKLLLSDSGFYLCAWRRPGGTHEQYFGPGTRLTVT.

V and J are TRBV19 and TRBJ2-7; 9 nucleotides align to TRBD1. V shed 4 bases and J 3 bases; nucleotides not matched to a gene: 7. Germline CDR1 LNHDA, CDR2 SQIVND (reference sequence). There are 15 residues in the CDR3. In nucleotides, the CDR3 is TGTGCCAGTAGTACCCCCGGGGGACAGGGCTACGAGCAGTACTTC. This sequence encodes CASSTPGGQGYEQYF.

The chain combines TRBV7-2 with TRBJ2-7; TRBD1 is a possible D gene (5 bases). Germline V gene data show CDR1 as SGHTA and CDR2 as FQGNSA. V lost 5 bases, J lost 0 bases, and 11 bases lay in between. The CDR3 sequence is 14 residues long. The CDR3 loop reads CASSPWTSSYEQYF. The CDR3 DNA reads TGTGCCAGCAGCCCATGGACATCCTCCTACGAGCAGTACTTC. The variable domain in full, completed from reference TRBV7-2 and TRBJ2-7, reads GAGVSQSPSNKVTEKGKDVELRCDPISGHTALYWYRQSLGQGLEFLIYFQGNSAPDKSGLPSDRFSAERTGGSVSTLTIQRTQQEDSAVYLCASSPWTSSYEQYFGPGTRLTVT.

This clone was recorded a few times. The chain couples TRBV4-1 to TRBJ2-7, with 7 bases fitting TRBD1. Trimming took 3 bases from V and 2 from J; bases not matched to a gene: 7. This CDR3 comprises 15 residues. CDR1 is MGHRA, CDR2 YSYEKL, per germline. For the CDR3, the DNA is TGCGCCAGCAGCCAGAACCCACAGGGGACCTACGAGCAGTACTTC. This gives the protein CASSQNPQGTYEQYF.

J is TRBJ2-5 and V is TRBV14; 7 positions match TRBD2. J was trimmed by 0 bases and V by 1 base; bases with no gene match: 8. The CDR3 is 17 residues long. CDR1 SGHDN and CDR2 FVKESK come from the germline V gene. Here the CDR3 reads CASSQGLAAFYQETQYF. DNA for the CDR3: TGTGCCAGCAGCCAAGGTCTAGCGGCCTTCTACCAAGAGACCCAGTACTTC.

The V gene is TRBV25-1, the J gene TRBJ2-7; 8 bases match TRBD1. CDR3 length equals 14 residues. V shed 3 bases, J shed 7 bases, and the junction held 8 bases outside the gene matches. Germline CDR1 is MGHDK and CDR2 is SYGVNS. The CDR3 DNA reads as TGTGCCAGCAGTGAGGTCAGGGGGCTGGAAGAGCAGTACTTC. Residues: CASSEVRGLEEQYF.

This clone was recorded only once. The chain uses TRBV14 and TRBJ2-3; D is unresolved. The CDR3 loop spans 14 amino acids. Trimming took off 0 bases at V and 4 bases at J, with 8 bases between the two ends. Per the germline V gene, CDR1 is SGHDN and CDR2 is FVKESK. This CDR3 reads CASSQDGRSDTQYF. The CDR3 nucleotides are TGTGCCAGCAGCCAAGACGGTCGATCAGATACGCAGTATTTT.

V usage is TRBV11-2 and J usage is TRBJ2-2; 7 bases align to TRBD2. Germline V gene data show CDR1 as SGHAT and CDR2 as FQNNGV. The V gene end was trimmed by 7 bases and the J gene end by 1 base; junction bases not matched to a gene: 18. The CDR3 loop spans 19 amino acids. The CDR3 DNA is TGTGCCAGCATCCCCACCCTTAGCGGCGGGGGAGTGAACACCGGGGAGCTGTTTTTT. Translating it yields CASIPTLSGGGVNTGELFF.

This clone was recorded once. The chain combines TRBV6-5 with TRBJ2-5; D gene uncertain. Germline CDR1 reads MNHEY; CDR2 reads SVGAGI. This CDR3 region has 11 residues. The ends were cut back, 6 bases at V and 11 bases at J, with 13 bases in the middle. The CDR3 nucleotides read TGTGCCAGCAGCTCCCCTAGGGTACAGTACTTC. Its protein is CASSSPRVQYF.

The chain carries TRBV5-1 and TRBJ2-7, with 12 positions matching TRBD2. Trimming removed 2 bases from V and 5 bases from J; junction bases left unmatched: 5. CDR1 is SGHRS, CDR2 YFSETQ, per germline. The CDR3 totals 15 residues. The CDR3 loop reads CASSFRLAGADEQYF. CDR3 DNA sequence: TGCGCCAGCAGCTTTCGACTAGCGGGGGCCGACGAGCAGTACTTC. Full variable domain (remainder filled in from reference TRBV5-1 and TRBJ2-7): KAGVTQTPRYLIKTRGQQVTLSCSPISGHRSVSWYQQTPGQGLQFLFEYFSETQRNKGNFPGRFSGRQFSNSRSEMNVSTLELGDSALYLCASSFRLAGADEQYFGPGTRLTVT.

The CDR3 is CASSLDGLSRPISPLHF. CDR3 sequence (DNA): TGTGCCAGCAGCTTAGACGGGCTCTCCCGCCCCATTTCACCCCTCCACTTT. The chain links TRBV11-2 to TRBJ1-6, with D uncertain. CDR1 is SGHAT, CDR2 FQNNGV, per germline. This CDR3 is built from 17 residues. Trimming cost V 0 bases and J 9 bases, with 18 bases left between them.

This rearrangement joins TRBV18 to TRBJ2-7; the match to TRBD2 covers 9 bases. J gave up 3 bases and V 3 bases, and 6 bases lay outside the gene matches. Germline loops: CDR1 KGHSH, CDR2 LQKENI. The CDR3 extends over 15 amino acids. This CDR3 is CASSPERGANYEQYF. DNA of the CDR3: TGTGCCAGCTCACCTGAGCGGGGGGCCAACTACGAGCAGTACTTC.

The rearrangement links TRBV27 to TRBJ2-5; 11 positions agree with TRBD1. CDR1 is MNHEY and CDR2 is SMNVEV in the germline V gene (reference sequence). CDR3 length equals 14 residues. The junction had 1 base not matched to a gene; V was cut back by 3 bases and J by 4 bases. The CDR3 DNA is TGTGCCAGCAGTTTGGGACAGGGGGGAGAGACCCAGTACTTC. Protein sequence: CASSLGQGGETQYF.

The chain recombines TRBV11-2 with TRBJ2-7; no reliable D call. Looked up from germline, CDR1 is SGHAT and CDR2 is FQNNGV. CDR3 length: 14 amino acids. The V end was cut by 1 base, the J end by 1 base, with 8 bases between. The CDR3 DNA reads TGTGCCAGCAGCTTAGGTTCCGGATCCTACGAGCAGTACTTC. Amino acid sequence: CASSLGSGSYEQYF.

There are a few counts of this clone. CDR3 coding DNA: TGCAGCGTGGCTACAGGGGGGTCCTCCTACGAGCAGTACTTC. This sequence encodes CSVATGGSSYEQYF. V usage is TRBV29-1 and J usage is TRBJ2-7; TRBD1 agrees at 8 bases. Per germline, CDR1 SQVTM and CDR2 ANQGSEA. The length of the CDR3 is 14 residues. Losses at the gene ends were 6 bases for V and 0 bases for J; bases not matched to a gene: 7.

This chain links TRBV27 with TRBJ2-3, with D perhaps TRBD2 (7 bases). The CDR3 is 17 amino acids. The V gene lost 2 bases and the J gene lost 1 base, with 16 bases spanning the gap. Germline V gene sequence: CDR1 MNHEY, CDR2 SMNVEV (reference sequence). The CDR3 nucleotides read TGTGCCAGCAGTTTAGGGTGGAGGGGGGGCGGCACAGATACGCAGTATTTT. Protein sequence: CASSLGWRGGGTDTQYF.

The chain employs TRBV6-5 and TRBJ2-5; 7 positions match TRBD2. Per the germline V gene, CDR1 is MNHEY and CDR2 is SVGAGI. V lost 1 base to trimming and J lost 12 bases; unmatched junction nucleotides: 8. This CDR3 has 13 amino acids. The CDR3 DNA reads as TGTGCCAGCAGTTACTTCGCCTCCGGGGGGAAGTACTTC. Encoded protein: CASSYFASGGKYF.

This clone was recorded once. This sequence joins TRBV28 and TRBJ2-7, with D perhaps TRBD1 or TRBD2 (5 bases each). Germline lookup yields CDR1 MDHEN and CDR2 SYDVKM. This CDR3 has 12 residues. CDR3 nucleotides: TGTGTAGCGAATACGAGGGGCTACGAGCAGTACTTC. This encodes CVANTRGYEQYF.

The V and J genes are TRBV5-1 and TRBJ1-1; D is uncertain. The CDR3 loop spans 13 amino acids. Trimming stripped 0 bases from V and 8 bases from J, with 11 bases between. In germline, CDR1 is SGHRS, CDR2 YFSETQ. The CDR3, as DNA: TGCGCCAGCAGCTTGGCCACACGACGGGAAGCTTTCTTT. Translated: CASSLATRREAFF.

V is TRBV9 and J is TRBJ1-4; 10 bases agree with TRBD1. The CDR3 consists of 14 residues. Losses at the gene ends were 3 bases for V and 10 bases for J; bases not matched to a gene: 6. CDR1 and CDR2 (germline): SGDLS, YYNGEE. The CDR3 DNA reads as TGTGCCAGCAGCGCCGACAGGGGGCGTGGAAAACTGTTTTTT. This translates into CASSADRGRGKLFF.